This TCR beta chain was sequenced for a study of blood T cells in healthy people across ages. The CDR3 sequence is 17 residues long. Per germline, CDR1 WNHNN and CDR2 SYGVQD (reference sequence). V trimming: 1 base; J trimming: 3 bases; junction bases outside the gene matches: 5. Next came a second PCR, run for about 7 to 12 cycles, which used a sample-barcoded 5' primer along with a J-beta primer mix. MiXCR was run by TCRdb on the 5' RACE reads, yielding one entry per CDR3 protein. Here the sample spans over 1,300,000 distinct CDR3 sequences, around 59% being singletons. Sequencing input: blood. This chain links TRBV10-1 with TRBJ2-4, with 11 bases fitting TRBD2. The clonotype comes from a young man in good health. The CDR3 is CASSELGLADHKNIQYF. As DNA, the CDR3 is TGCGCCAGCAGTGAGTTGGGACTAGCGGACCACAAAAACATTCAGTACTTC.